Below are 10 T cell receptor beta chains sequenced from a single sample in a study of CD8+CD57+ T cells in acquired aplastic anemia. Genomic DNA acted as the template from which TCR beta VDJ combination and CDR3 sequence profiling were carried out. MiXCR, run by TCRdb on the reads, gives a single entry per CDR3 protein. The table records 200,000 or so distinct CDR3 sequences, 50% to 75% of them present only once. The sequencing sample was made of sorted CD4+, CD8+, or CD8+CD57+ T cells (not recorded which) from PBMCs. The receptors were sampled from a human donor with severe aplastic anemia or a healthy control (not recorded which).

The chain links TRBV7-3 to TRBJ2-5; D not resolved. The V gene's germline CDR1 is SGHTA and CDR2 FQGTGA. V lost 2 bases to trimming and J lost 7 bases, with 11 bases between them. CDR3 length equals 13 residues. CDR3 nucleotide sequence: TGTGCCAGCAGCTTACTGGCGTTCGGGACCCAGTACTTC. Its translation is CASSLLAFGTQYF. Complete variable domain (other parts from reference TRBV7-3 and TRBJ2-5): GAGVSQTPSNKVTEKGKYVELRCDPISGHTALYWYRQSLGQGPEFLIYFQGTGAADDSGLPNDRFFAVRPEGSVSTLKIQRTERGDSAVYLCASSLLAFGTQYFGPGTRLLVL.

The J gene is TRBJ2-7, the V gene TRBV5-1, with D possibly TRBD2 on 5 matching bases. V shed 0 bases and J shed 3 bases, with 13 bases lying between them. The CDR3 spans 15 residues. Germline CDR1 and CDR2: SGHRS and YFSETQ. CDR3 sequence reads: CASSLDPGRDYEQYF. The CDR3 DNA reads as TGCGCCAGCAGCTTGGATCCGGGCCGGGACTACGAGCAGTACTTC.

In DNA, the CDR3 is TGCAGTGCTAGAGAGTCGGGGGGCTATGGCTACACCTTC. This translates into CSARESGGYGYTF. The J gene is TRBJ1-2, the V gene TRBV20-1, with D perhaps matching TRBD1 (5 bases). The CDR3 is 13 residues long. Trimming cost V 0 bases and J 4 bases, with 9 bases left between them. Germline V gene data show CDR1 as DFQATT and CDR2 as SNEGSKA (reference sequence).

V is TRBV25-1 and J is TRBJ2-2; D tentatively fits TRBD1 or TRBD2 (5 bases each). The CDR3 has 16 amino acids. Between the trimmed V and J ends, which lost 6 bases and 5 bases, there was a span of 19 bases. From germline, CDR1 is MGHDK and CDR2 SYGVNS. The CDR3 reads CASSVNSGTLTGELFF. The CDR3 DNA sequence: TGTGCCAGCAGCGTCAACTCCGGGACCCTTACCGGGGAGCTGTTTTTT.

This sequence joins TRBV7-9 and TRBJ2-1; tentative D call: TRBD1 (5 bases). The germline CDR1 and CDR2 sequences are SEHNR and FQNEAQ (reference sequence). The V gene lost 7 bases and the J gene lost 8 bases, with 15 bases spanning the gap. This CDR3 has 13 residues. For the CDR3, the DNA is TGTGCCAGCAAAAAGGGGTTTTTCGATGAGCAGTTCTTC. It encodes CASKKGFFDEQFF. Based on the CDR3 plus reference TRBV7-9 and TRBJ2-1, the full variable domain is DTGVSQNPRHKITKRGQNVTFRCDPISEHNRLYWYRQTLGQGPEFLTYFQNEAQLEKSRLLSDRFSAERPKGSFSTLEIQRTEQGDSAMYLCASKKGFFDEQFFGPGTRLTVL.

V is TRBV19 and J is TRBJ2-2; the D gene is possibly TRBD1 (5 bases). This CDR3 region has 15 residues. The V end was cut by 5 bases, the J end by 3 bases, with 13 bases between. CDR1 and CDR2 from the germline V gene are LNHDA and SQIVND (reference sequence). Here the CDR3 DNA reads TGTGCCAGTAGTTTCCAGGGCCTGCACACCGGGGAGCTGTTTTTT. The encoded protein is CASSFQGLHTGELFF. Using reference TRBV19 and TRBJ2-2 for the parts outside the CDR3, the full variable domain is DGGITQSPKYLFRKEGQNVTLSCEQNLNHDAMYWYRQDPGQGLRLIYYSQIVNDFQKGDIAEGYSVSREKKESFPLTVTSAQKNPTAFYLCASSFQGLHTGELFFGEGSRLTVL.

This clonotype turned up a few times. The CDR3 nucleotides read TGTGCCAGCAGTATTAGCGGGAGGGCAGATACGCAGTATTTT. Residues: CASSISGRADTQYF. The rearrangement uses TRBV2 and TRBJ2-3, with 11 bases aligning to TRBD2. From germline, CDR1 is SNHLY and CDR2 FYNNEI. J lost 4 bases, V lost 5 bases, and 2 bases had no gene match. The CDR3 has 14 residues.

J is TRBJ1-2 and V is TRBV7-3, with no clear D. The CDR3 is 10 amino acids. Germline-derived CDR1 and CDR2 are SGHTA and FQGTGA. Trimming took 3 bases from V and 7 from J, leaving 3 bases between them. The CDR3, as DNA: TGTGCCAGCAGCTTGGGTGGCTACACCTTC. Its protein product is CASSLGGYTF.

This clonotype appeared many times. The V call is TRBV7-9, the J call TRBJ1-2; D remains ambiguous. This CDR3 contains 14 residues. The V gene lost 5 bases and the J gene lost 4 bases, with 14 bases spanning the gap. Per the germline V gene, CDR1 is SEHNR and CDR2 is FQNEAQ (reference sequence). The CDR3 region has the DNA TGTGCCAGCAGCGCCCAGCCAATCCCCTATGGCTACACCTTC. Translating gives CASSAQPIPYGYTF.

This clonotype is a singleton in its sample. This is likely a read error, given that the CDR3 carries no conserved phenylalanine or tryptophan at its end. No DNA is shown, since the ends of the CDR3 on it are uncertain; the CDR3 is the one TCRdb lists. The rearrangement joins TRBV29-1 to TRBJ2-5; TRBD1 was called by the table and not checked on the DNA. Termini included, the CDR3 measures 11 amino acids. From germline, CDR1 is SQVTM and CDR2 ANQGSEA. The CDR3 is CSVEDSGELPP.